This TCR beta chain is from a study of beta chain features in type 1 diabetes. The germline V gene encodes CDR1 SGHNT and CDR2 YYREEE (reference sequence). The CDR3 sequence is 15 residues long. Trimming at V came to 2 bases and at J to 2 bases, leaving 6 bases not matched to a gene. The isolated RNA, all of it, was reverse transcribed, so expressed TCRB transcripts were what got sequenced. Clones were sequenced by immunoSEQ multiplex PCR, and TCRdb holds only the in-frame ones, with some missing. The top ten hold roughly 0.045% of the sample, which has about 350,000 clones, around 20% seen once. This clone has just a few counts.

This chain connects TRBV5-4 to TRBJ2-5; 7 bases line up with TRBD1. This sequence was found in a woman under 30 in good health. The sequencing input was naive CD4+ T cells from blood. The chain's CDR3 is CASSFDDREQETQYF. The CDR3 coding sequence is TGTGCCAGCAGCTTCGACGACAGGGAACAAGAGACCCAGTACTTC.